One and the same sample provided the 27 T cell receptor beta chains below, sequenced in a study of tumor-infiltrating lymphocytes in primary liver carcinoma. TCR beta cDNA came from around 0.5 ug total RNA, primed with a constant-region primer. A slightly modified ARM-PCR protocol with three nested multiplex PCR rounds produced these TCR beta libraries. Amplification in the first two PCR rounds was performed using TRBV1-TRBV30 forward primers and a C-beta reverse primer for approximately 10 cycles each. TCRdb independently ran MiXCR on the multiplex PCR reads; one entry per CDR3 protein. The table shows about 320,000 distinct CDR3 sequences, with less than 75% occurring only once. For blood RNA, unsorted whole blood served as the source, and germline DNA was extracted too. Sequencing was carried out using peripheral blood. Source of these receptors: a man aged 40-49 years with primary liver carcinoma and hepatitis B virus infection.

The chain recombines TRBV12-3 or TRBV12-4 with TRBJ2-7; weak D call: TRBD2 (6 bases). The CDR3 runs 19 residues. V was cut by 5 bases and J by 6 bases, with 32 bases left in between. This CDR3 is CASSRQKPGCGRPSAEQYF. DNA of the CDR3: TGTGCCAGCAGTAGACAGAAACCGGGTTGTGGGAGGCCGTCCGCCGAGCAGTACTTC.

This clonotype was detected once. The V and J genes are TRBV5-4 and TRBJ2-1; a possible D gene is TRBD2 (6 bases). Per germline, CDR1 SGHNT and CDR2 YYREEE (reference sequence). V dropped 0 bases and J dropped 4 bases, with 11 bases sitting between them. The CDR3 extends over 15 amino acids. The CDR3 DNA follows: TGTGCCAGCAGCTTGGTAGTGGGAGGATACAATGAGCAGTTCTTC. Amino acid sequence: CASSLVVGGYNEQFF.

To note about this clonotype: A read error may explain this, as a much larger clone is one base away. CDR3 amino acids: CASSYSRGGQRETQYF. The CDR3 DNA reads TGTGCCAGCAGTTACAGTCGAGGGGGGCAGCGTGAGACCCAGTACTTC. V is TRBV6-2 or TRBV6-3 and J is TRBJ2-5, with D perhaps matching TRBD1 or TRBD2 (6 bases each). Between the trimmed V and J ends, which lost 2 bases and 5 bases, there was a span of 18 bases. Germline V gives CDR1 MNHEY, CDR2 SVGEGT. The CDR3 sequence is 16 residues long.

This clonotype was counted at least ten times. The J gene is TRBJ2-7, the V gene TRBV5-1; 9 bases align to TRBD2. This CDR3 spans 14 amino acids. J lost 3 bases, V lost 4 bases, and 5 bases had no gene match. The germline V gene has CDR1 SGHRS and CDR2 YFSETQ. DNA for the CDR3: TGCGCCAGCAGCGTTTCACTAGCGGGCTACGAGCAGTACTTC. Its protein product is CASSVSLAGYEQYF. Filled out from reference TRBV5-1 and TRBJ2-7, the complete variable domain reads KAGVTQTPRYLIKTRGQQVTLSCSPISGHRSVSWYQQTPGQGLQFLFEYFSETQRNKGNFPGRFSGRQFSNSRSEMNVSTLELGDSALYLCASSVSLAGYEQYFGPGTRLTVT.

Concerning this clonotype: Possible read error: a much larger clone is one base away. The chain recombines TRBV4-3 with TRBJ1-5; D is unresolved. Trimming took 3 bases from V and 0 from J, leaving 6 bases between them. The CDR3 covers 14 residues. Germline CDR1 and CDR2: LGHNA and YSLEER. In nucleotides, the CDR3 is TGCGCCAGCAGCCAGGACCTTAGCAATCAGCCCCAGCATTTT. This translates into CASSQDLSNQPQHF.

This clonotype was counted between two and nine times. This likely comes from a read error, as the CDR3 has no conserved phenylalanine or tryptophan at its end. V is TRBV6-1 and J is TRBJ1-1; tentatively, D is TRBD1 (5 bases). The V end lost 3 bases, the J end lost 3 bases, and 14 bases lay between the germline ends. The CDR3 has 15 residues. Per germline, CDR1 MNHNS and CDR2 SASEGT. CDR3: CASSDGGGRHTEAFL. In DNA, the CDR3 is TGTGCCAGCAGTGACGGTGGGGGTAGGCACACTGAAGCTTTCCTT.

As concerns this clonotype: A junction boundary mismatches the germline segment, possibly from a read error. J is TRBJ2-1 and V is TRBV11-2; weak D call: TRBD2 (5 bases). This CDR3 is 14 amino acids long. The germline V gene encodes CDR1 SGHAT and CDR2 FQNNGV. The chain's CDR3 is CAGSLLVTYNEQFF. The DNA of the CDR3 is TGTGCCGGCAGTCTACTAGTGACCTACAATGAGCAGTTCTTC.

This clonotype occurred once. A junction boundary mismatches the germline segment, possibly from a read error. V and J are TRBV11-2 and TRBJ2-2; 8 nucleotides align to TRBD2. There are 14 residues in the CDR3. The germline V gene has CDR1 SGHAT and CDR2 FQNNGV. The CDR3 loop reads CASSPPVSGGGLFF. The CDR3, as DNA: TGTGCCAGCAGCCCGCCGGTATCTGGCGGGGGGCTGTTTTTC.

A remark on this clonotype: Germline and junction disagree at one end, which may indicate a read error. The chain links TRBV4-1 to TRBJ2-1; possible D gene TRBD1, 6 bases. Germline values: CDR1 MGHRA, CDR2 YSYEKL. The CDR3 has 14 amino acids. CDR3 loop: CASSQVGAFNEHFF. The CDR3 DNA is TGCGCCAGCAGCCAAGTGGGGGCGTTCAATGAGCACTTCTTC.

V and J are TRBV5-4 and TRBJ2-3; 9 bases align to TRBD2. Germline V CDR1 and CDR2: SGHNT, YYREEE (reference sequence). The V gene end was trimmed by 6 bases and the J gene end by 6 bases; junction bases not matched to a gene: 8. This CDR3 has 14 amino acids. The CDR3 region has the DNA TGTGCCAGCACTTGGGCGGGAGGGCCGGATACGCAGTATTTT. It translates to CASTWAGGPDTQYF.

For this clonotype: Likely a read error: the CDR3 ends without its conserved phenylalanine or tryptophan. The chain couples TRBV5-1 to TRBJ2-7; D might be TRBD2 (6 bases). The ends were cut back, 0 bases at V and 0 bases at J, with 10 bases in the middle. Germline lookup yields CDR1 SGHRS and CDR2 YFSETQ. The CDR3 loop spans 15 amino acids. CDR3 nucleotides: TGCGCCAGCAGCTTGGGCGGGAACAGCTCCTACGAGCAGTACCTC. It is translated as CASSLGGNSSYEQYL.

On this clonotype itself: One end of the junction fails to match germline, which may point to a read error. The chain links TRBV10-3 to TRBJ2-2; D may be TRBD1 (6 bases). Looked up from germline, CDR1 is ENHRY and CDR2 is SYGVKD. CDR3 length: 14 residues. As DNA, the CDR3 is TGTGCCATCAGTGAGGGACAGAGCACCGGGAAGCTGTTTTTT. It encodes CAISEGQSTGKLFF.

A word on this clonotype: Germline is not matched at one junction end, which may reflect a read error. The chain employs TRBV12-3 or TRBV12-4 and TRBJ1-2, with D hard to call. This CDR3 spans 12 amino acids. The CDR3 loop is CTSSFRSYGYTF. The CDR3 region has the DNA TGTACCAGCAGTTTTAGGAGCTATGGCTACACCTTC.

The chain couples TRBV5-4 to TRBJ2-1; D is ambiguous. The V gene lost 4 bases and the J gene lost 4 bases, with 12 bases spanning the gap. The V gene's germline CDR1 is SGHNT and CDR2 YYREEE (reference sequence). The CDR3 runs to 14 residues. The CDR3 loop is CASSTETIYNEQFF. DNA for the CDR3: TGTGCCAGCAGCACGGAGACGATTTACAATGAGCAGTTCTTC.

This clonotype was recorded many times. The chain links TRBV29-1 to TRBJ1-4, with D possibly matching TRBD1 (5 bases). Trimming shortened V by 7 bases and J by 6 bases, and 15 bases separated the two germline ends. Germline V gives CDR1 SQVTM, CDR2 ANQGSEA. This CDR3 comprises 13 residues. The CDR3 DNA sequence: TGCAGCGCTGGCGGACACCAGGATGAAAAACTGTTTTTT. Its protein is CSAGGHQDEKLFF.

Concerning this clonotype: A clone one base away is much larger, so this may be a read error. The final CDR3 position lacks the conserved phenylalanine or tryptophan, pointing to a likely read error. DNA of the CDR3: TGTGCCTGCTTTGCTGGGACCCACCGTGGCAATGAGCAGTTCTCC. Translation: CACFAGTHRGNEQFS. The genes are TRBV6-2 or TRBV6-3 and TRBJ2-1; D tentatively reads TRBD1 or TRBD2 (5 bases each). The V gene lost 11 bases and the J gene lost 6 bases, with 23 bases spanning the gap. Germline V gene lookup returns CDR1 MNHEY and CDR2 SVGEGT. This CDR3 is 15 amino acids long.

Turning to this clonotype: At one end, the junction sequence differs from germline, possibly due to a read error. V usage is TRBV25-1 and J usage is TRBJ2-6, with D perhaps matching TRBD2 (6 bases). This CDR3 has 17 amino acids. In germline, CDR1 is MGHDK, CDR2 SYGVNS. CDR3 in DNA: TGTGCCAGCAGTGGAATCGGAACGCTGGGCGGGGCCATCGTCCTGACTTTC. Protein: CASSGIGTLGGAIVLTF.

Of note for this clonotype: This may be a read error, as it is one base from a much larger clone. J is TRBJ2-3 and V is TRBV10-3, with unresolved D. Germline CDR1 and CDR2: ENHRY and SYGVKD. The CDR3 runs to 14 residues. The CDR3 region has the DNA TGTCCCATCAGCGTCACCACGGTCGGGGATACGCAGTATTTT. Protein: CPISVTTVGDTQYF.

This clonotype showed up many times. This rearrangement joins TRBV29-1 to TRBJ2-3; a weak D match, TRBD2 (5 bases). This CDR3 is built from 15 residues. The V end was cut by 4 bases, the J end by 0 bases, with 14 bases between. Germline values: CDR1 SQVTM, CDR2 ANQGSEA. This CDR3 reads CSVVDGEPSTDTQYF. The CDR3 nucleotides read TGCAGCGTTGTGGACGGGGAGCCTAGCACAGATACGCAGTATTTT.

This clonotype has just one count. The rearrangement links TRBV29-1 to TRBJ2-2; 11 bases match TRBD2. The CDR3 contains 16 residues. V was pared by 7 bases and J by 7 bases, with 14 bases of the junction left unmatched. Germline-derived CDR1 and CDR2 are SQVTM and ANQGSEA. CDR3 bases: TGCAGCGGCATCCTCACTAGCGGGGGTCGAAGCGGGGAGCTGTTTTTT. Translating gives CSGILTSGGRSGELFF.

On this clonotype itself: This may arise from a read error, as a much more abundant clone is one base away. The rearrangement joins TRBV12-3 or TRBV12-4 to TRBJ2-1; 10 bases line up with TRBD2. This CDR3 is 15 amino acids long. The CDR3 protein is CARSLGLAGANEQFF. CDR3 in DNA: TGTGCCAGGAGTTTAGGGCTAGCGGGAGCGAATGAGCAGTTCTTC.

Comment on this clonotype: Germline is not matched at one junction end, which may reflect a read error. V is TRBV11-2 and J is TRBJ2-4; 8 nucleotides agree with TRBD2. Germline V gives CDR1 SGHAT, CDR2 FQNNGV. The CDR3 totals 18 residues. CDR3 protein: CAGSYPLSGGRAKSIQYF. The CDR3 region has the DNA TGTGCCGGCAGCTACCCTTTAAGCGGGGGAAGGGCCAAAAGCATTCAGTACTTC.

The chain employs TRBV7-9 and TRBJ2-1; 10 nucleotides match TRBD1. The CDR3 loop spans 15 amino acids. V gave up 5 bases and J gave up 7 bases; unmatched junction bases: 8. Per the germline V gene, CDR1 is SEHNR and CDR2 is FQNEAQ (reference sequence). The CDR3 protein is CASSPSGTGVNEQFF. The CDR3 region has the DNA TGTGCCAGCAGCCCATCGGGGACAGGGGTAAATGAGCAGTTCTTC.

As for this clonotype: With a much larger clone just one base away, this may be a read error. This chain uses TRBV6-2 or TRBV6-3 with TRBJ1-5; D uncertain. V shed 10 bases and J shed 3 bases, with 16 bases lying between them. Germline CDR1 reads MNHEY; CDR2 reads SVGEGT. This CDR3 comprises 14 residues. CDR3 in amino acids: CATRKPDLNQPQHF. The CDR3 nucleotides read TGTGCCACCCGCAAACCAGACCTCAATCAGCCCCAGCATTTT.

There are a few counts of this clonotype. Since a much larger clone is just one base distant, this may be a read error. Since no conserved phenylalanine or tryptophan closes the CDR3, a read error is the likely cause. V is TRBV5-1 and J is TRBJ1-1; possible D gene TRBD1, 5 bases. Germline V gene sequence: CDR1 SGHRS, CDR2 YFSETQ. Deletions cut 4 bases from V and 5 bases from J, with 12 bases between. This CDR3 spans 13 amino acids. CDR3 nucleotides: TGCGCCAGCAGCATAGCAGGGAGAACTGAAGCTTTCTCT. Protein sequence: CASSIAGRTEAFS.

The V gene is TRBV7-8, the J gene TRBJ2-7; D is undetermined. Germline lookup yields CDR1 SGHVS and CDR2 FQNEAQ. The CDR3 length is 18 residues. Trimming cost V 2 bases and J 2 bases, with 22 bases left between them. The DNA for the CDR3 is TGTGCCAGCAGCTTAAGGATTGGCTCTGGACCGACTGCCTACGAGCAGTACTTC. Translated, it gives CASSLRIGSGPTAYEQYF.

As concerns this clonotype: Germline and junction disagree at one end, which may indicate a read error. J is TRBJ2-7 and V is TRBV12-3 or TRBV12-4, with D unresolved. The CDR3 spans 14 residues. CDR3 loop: CANSLGSASGEQYF. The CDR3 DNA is TGTGCCAACAGTTTGGGTTCCGCTTCGGGCGAGCAGTACTTC.